The T cell receptor beta chain under discussion was sequenced for a study of Graves' ophthalmopathy and Graves' hyperthyroidism. The study, taken as a whole, reports: Built on 13 signatures, a model told ophthalmopathy apart from stable hyperthyroidism with around 90% sensitivity and around 80% specificity. Ophthalmopathy progression cases were predicted by the model with roughly 68% sensitivity and 72.22% specificity.

Scientists amplified the TCR beta CDR3 regions from RNA transcripts. First-round RT-PCR with HTBI primers preceded a second-round multiplex PCR. MiXCR was run by TCRdb on the multiplex PCR reads, yielding one entry per CDR3 protein. The sample holds hundreds of thousands of distinct CDR3 sequences, about 20% seen once. Someone took the PBMCs out of approximately 9 ml of fresh peripheral blood. With 5 bases clipped from V and 4 bases from J, the junction kept 11 bases outside the gene matches. This CDR3 is 17 amino acids long. Per germline, CDR1 MNHEY and CDR2 SMNVEV (reference sequence). Comments on this clonotype: Its specificity is not known.

Sequenced sample: peripheral blood. J is TRBJ1-6 and V is TRBV27; 7 nucleotides line up with TRBD1. This receptor was obtained from a woman under 30 with stable Graves' hyperthyroidism. Some clones in this sample may be carry-over from other donors' samples. The CDR3 is CASSARQGPLYNSPLHF. The CDR3 nucleotides are TGTGCCAGCAGTGCCCGACAGGGCCCTCTATATAATTCACCCCTCCACTTT.